The 20 T cell receptor beta chains below come from one sample, sequenced in a study of cytomegalovirus exposure and HLA in healthy donors. The PCR had 60 Vbeta and 13 Jbeta primers. Some clones are missing from TCRdb's copy, which holds only in-frame ones; the method was immunoSEQ multiplex PCR. The data contain over 150,000 clones, over 70% of them singletons. Sequenced sample: PBMCs. These receptors were obtained from a woman aged 30 to 39 in good health and CMV-seronegative.

V usage is TRBV6-5 and J usage is TRBJ1-5; no clear D. The CDR3 consists of 14 residues. V dropped 5 bases and J dropped 0 bases, with 8 bases sitting between them. In germline, CDR1 is MNHEY, CDR2 SVGAGI. This CDR3 reads CASSPYDSNQPQHF. The CDR3 bases are TGTGCCAGCAGTCCCTACGATAGCAATCAGCCCCAGCATTTT.

J is TRBJ2-1 and V is TRBV5-1; no firm D call. The ends were cut back, 4 bases at V and 12 bases at J, with 17 bases in the middle. The germline gives CDR1 SGHRS, CDR2 YFSETQ. There are 13 residues in the CDR3. Here the CDR3 reads CASSLEVRQGQFF. CDR3 nucleotide sequence: TGCGCCAGCAGCCTCGAAGTCAGGCAAGGGCAGTTCTTC.

A note on this clone: The junction differs from germline at one of its ends, possibly a read error. The chain is built from TRBV7-9 and TRBJ1-1, with a weak D call TRBD1 (5 bases). The CDR3 sequence is 13 residues long. Germline V gives CDR1 SEHNR, CDR2 FQNEAQ (reference sequence). CDR3 loop: CSSSPQVHTEAFF. The CDR3 DNA reads TGTTCCAGCAGCCCACAGGTCCACACTGAAGCTTTCTTT.

This clone was counted a few times. V usage is TRBV6-4 and J usage is TRBJ2-7, with 7 bases fitting TRBD2. Germline-derived CDR1 and CDR2 are MRHNA and SNTAGT. With 0 bases clipped from V and 5 bases from J, the junction kept 4 bases outside the gene matches. This CDR3 contains 14 residues. CDR3 DNA sequence: TGTGCCAGCAGTGACTCCTGGACTAGTAACGAGCAGTACTTC. It codes for CASSDSWTSNEQYF.

V usage is TRBV7-9 and J usage is TRBJ2-1, with no clear D. From germline, CDR1 is SEHNR and CDR2 FQNEAQ (reference sequence). The CDR3 loop spans 12 amino acids. The V end was cut by 1 base, the J end by 5 bases, with 3 bases between. CDR3 nucleotide sequence: TGTGCCAGCAGCTTAGATAACAATGAGCAGTTCTTC. Translating gives CASSLDNNEQFF. The full variable domain, its missing parts supplied by reference TRBV7-9 and TRBJ2-1, is DTGVSQNPRHKITKRGQNVTFRCDPISEHNRLYWYRQTLGQGPEFLTYFQNEAQLEKSRLLSDRFSAERPKGSFSTLEIQRTEQGDSAMYLCASSLDNNEQFFGPGTRLTVL.

CDR3 nucleotides: TGTGCCAGCAGCATTACAGGGGTTGAGACCCAGTACTTC. Protein: CASSITGVETQYF. The chain joins TRBV11-1 to TRBJ2-5; the match to TRBD1 covers 7 bases. This CDR3 spans 13 amino acids. The J segment lost 5 bases and the V segment lost 5 bases, leaving 5 bases of the junction unmatched. Germline V lookup: CDR1 SGHAT, CDR2 FQDESV (reference sequence).

This sequence joins TRBV7-9 and TRBJ2-3, with D unresolved. The CDR3 contains 15 residues. Trimming removed 5 bases from V and 5 bases from J, with 17 bases in between. The germline V gene has CDR1 SEHNR and CDR2 FQNEAQ (reference sequence). CDR3 nucleotides: TGTGCCAGCAGCCCCCCCCTATATGGTAGAGATACGCAGTATTTT. Translated: CASSPPLYGRDTQYF.

This chain uses TRBV6-1 with TRBJ1-5; TRBD1 aligns across 8 bases. V trimming: 6 bases; J trimming: 4 bases; junction bases outside the gene matches: 8. Germline CDR1 and CDR2: MNHNS and SASEGT. The CDR3 runs to 15 residues. Here the CDR3 reads CASRTDRGRNQPQHF. The DNA for the CDR3 is TGTGCCAGCAGGACTGACAGGGGTCGAAATCAGCCCCAGCATTTT.

Of note for this clone: The junction and the germline gene differ at one end; a read error may be behind it. The chain employs TRBV7-2 and TRBJ2-3; maybe TRBD2 (5 bases). The CDR3 covers 17 residues. Looked up from germline, CDR1 is SGHTA and CDR2 is FQGNSA. In DNA, the CDR3 is TGTGCCAGCAGCTCGCCAGACTATCGGACCCGAGCAGACACGCAGTATTTT. Protein: CASSSPDYRTRADTQYF.

The rearrangement joins TRBV27 to TRBJ2-2; D is ambiguous. This CDR3 comprises 10 residues. Trimming removed 7 bases from V and 7 bases from J, with 4 bases in between. Germline CDR1 MNHEY, CDR2 SMNVEV (reference sequence). This CDR3 reads CASTGGELFF. The CDR3 DNA follows: TGTGCCAGCACGGGCGGGGAGCTGTTTTTT.

The J gene is TRBJ1-2, the V gene TRBV9; D may be TRBD1 (6 bases). V lost 4 bases and J lost 2, with 15 bases in between. CDR1 and CDR2 (germline): SGDLS, YYNGEE. The CDR3 spans 15 residues. This CDR3 reads CASSIRQDPNYGYTF. CDR3 coding DNA: TGTGCCAGCAGCATAAGACAGGACCCGAACTATGGCTACACCTTC.

This clone appeared a few times. The chain is built from TRBV29-1 and TRBJ2-1; TRBD1 agrees at 8 bases. The CDR3 is 16 residues long. After removal of 3 bases from V and 1 base from J, the junction contained 8 bases not matched to a gene. Germline CDR1 SQVTM, CDR2 ANQGSEA. The CDR3 sequence: CSVEGVRDRSYNEQFF. The DNA of the CDR3 is TGCAGCGTTGAGGGCGTTCGGGACAGGTCCTACAATGAGCAGTTCTTC.

The chain links TRBV27 to TRBJ1-5, with 7 nucleotides matching TRBD1. CDR3 length: 17 residues. V was pared by 4 bases and J by 0 bases, with 9 bases of the junction left unmatched. The germline gives CDR1 MNHEY, CDR2 SMNVEV (reference sequence). In nucleotides, the CDR3 is TGTGCCAGCAGTTCACGAAAGACAGGGAATAGCAATCAGCCCCAGCATTTT. It yields the protein CASSSRKTGNSNQPQHF.

Only a few counts were recorded for this clone. This chain connects TRBV5-1 to TRBJ2-1; TRBD2 matches at 9 bases. The V and J ends lost 3 bases and 0 bases, in that order; junction bases with no gene match: 16. Germline V CDR1 and CDR2: SGHRS, YFSETQ. The CDR3 covers 20 residues. The DNA of the CDR3 is TGCGCCAGCAGCTCTGGGACTAGCCTAAAATTGGCGAGCTCCTACAATGAGCAGTTCTTC. Protein product: CASSSGTSLKLASSYNEQFF.

This clone occurred a few times. The chain recombines TRBV27 with TRBJ2-7; a weak D match, TRBD2 (7 bases). The germline V gene encodes CDR1 MNHEY and CDR2 SMNVEV (reference sequence). Trimming shortened V by 5 bases and J by 0 bases, and 17 bases separated the two germline ends. The CDR3 has 16 residues. The CDR3 here is CASSPWSGGPSYEQYF. The CDR3 DNA follows: TGTGCCAGCAGTCCTTGGTCGGGGGGCCCCTCCTACGAGCAGTACTTC.

The chain uses TRBV5-6 and TRBJ1-3; D is perhaps TRBD1 (5 bases). The germline gives CDR1 SGHDT, CDR2 YYEEEE. Trimming left V 0 bases short and J 4 bases short, with 8 bases between. The CDR3 is 14 residues long. The CDR3 DNA reads TGTGCCAGCAGCTTGGTCAGGGCCGGAAACACCATATATTTT. This sequence encodes CASSLVRAGNTIYF.

In DNA form, the CDR3 reads TGTGCCAGCAGCTTAGGGAGGCTCTACGAGCAGTACTTC. Translation gives CASSLGRLYEQYF. The chain carries TRBV7-2 and TRBJ2-7; possible D gene TRBD2, 5 bases. Germline CDR1 SGHTA, CDR2 FQGNSA. Between the trimmed V and J ends, which lost 1 base and 3 bases, there was a span of 7 bases. CDR3 length: 13 amino acids.

The chain combines TRBV13 with TRBJ2-4; the match to TRBD2 covers 10 bases. The CDR3 has 15 amino acids. J was trimmed by 9 bases and V by 1 base; bases with no gene match: 6. Germline V gene data show CDR1 as PRHDT and CDR2 as FYEKMQ (reference sequence). The DNA for the CDR3 is TGTGCCAGCAGCTTAGCAGCGGGAGGGCCCCGCATTCAGTACTTC. Protein product: CASSLAAGGPRIQYF.

The chain is built from TRBV6-4 and TRBJ1-1; D ambiguous. From germline, CDR1 is MRHNA and CDR2 SNTAGT. Trimming removed 0 bases at V and 1 base at J, with 9 bases between. The CDR3 consists of 15 residues. The CDR3 region is CASSDSNTANTEAFF. CDR3 coding DNA: TGTGCCAGCAGTGACTCGAATACTGCGAACACTGAAGCTTTCTTT.

This chain uses TRBV27 with TRBJ2-5; no clear D. This CDR3 has 14 residues. Germline assignment: CDR1 MNHEY and CDR2 SMNVEV (reference sequence). Trimming took 5 bases from V and 2 from J, leaving 12 bases between them. The CDR3 region is CASSPFTEQETQYF. The CDR3 DNA sequence: TGTGCCAGCAGTCCGTTTACAGAACAAGAGACCCAGTACTTC.